Detailed here is one T cell receptor beta chain. The sample carries other DNA sequences with the same CDR3. This record belongs to a study of blood T cell repertoires in COVID-19. About the research overall: Sites in the United States, Italy and Spain provided acute and convalescent COVID-19 samples.

Clinical history reported by participants formed the basis on which cohorts were assigned. Original methodology: Reference gene primer amplification in the assay estimated nucleated cell counts. Only in-frame clones appear in the TCRdb table, and some are missing; sequencing was by immunoSEQ multiplex PCR. The D gene and trimming were derived from the DNA, and the V and J assignments and clone size from that table. Seen here are about 260,000 clones, approximately 85% observed once, and the top ten hold about 2.1%. Sequencing was done on a sample of PBMCs or T cells enriched from blood (not recorded which). This clonotype was sampled from a woman in her fifties or sixties who had recovered from COVID-19.

The CDR3 loop is CASSFQGVMNTEAFF. The CDR3 DNA reads as TGTGCCAGCAGCTTCCAGGGGGTGATGAACACTGAAGCTTTCTTT. The chain employs TRBV7-2 and TRBJ1-1; 7 bases fit TRBD1. From germline, CDR1 is SGHTA and CDR2 FQGNSA. This CDR3 is 15 amino acids long. Germline trimming cut 3 bases from V and 0 bases from J; bases unmatched to any gene: 4.